One and the same sample provided the 4 T cell receptor beta chains below, sequenced in a study of T cells in Graves' hyperthyroidism and ophthalmopathy. Authors of the study amplified TCR beta CDR3 regions from RNA transcripts. When the TCR CDR3 underwent first-round RT-PCR, the HTBI primer set was used. TCRdb itself ran the multiplex PCR reads through MiXCR, one entry per CDR3 protein. Among around 760,000 distinct CDR3 sequences, approximately 40% were seen once, and the ten largest hold roughly 30%. The sample comprised blood. The source of these receptors is a woman aged 40-49 years with Graves' hyperthyroidism.

V and J are TRBV7-2 and TRBJ2-5; 14 nucleotides agree with TRBD2. This CDR3 region has 18 residues. With V trimmed by 4 bases and J by 5 bases, 12 bases remained unmatched. Germline CDR1 reads SGHTA; CDR2 reads FQGNSA. The CDR3 DNA sequence: TGTGCCAGCAGCTCGCCCCCCGGGACTAGCGGGAGTAAGGAGACCCAGTACTTC. It encodes CASSSPPGTSGSKETQYF.

V usage is TRBV20-1 and J usage is TRBJ2-3; D is ambiguous. CDR3 size: 14 residues. V was trimmed by 2 bases and J by 4 bases, leaving 13 bases between them. Germline CDR1 and CDR2: DFQATT and SNEGSKA (reference sequence). The CDR3 here is CSARRQTSADTQYF. CDR3 nucleotides: TGCAGTGCTAGACGCCAAACGAGCGCAGATACGCAGTATTTT.

This clonotype came up many times. The chain employs TRBV7-2 and TRBJ2-7; TRBD2 matches at 8 bases. Germline CDR1 is SGHTA and CDR2 is FQGNSA. The CDR3 runs 14 residues. V was pared by 5 bases and J by 1 base, with 4 bases of the junction left unmatched. CDR3 in DNA: TGTGCCAGCAGCCCTAGCGGGCCTTCCTACGAGCAGTACTTC. This codes for CASSPSGPSYEQYF. Drawing the rest from reference TRBV7-2 and TRBJ2-7, the complete variable domain is GAGVSQSPSNKVTEKGKDVELRCDPISGHTALYWYRQSLGQGLEFLIYFQGNSAPDKSGLPSDRFSAERTGGSVSTLTIQRTQQEDSAVYLCASSPSGPSYEQYFGPGTRLTVT.

This clonotype was counted a few times. The gene calls are TRBV12-3 or TRBV12-4 and TRBJ1-4; D gene ambiguous. The V and J ends lost 8 bases and 7 bases respectively, with 11 bases between them. This CDR3 region has 12 residues. This chain's CDR3 is CASAVLGEKLFF. CDR3 sequence (DNA): TGTGCCAGCGCGGTTTTGGGTGAAAAACTGTTTTTT.